This is a list of T cell receptor beta chains from one sample in a study of T cells in narcolepsy. Sequencing used immunoSEQ multiplex PCR; TCRdb keeps in-frame clones, though not all of them. This sample yields approximately 35,000 clones, of which 81% are seen a single time; about 2.3% belongs to the top ten. Sequences were obtained from memory (CD45RA-) CD4+ T cells from blood. Receptor source: a human donor in good health. The CDR3 runs from the conserved cysteine through the conserved F or W. The D gene is left open where the match is weak. For some rows the clone size is stated as once, few or many, or as a class when expanded; others skip it.

clone size	D gene	V gene	J gene	CDR3 protein	CDR3 DNA
-	-	TRBV28	TRBJ1-2	CASNSVNYGYTF	TGTGCCAGCAACTCCGTTAACTATGGCTACACCTTC
-	TRBD2	TRBV5-4	TRBJ2-3	CASSRTSGGASPQYF	TGTGCCAGCAGCCGGACTAGCGGGGGGGCGTCTCCGCAGTATTTT
-	-	TRBV10-2	TRBJ2-7	CASRASYEQYF	TGCGCCAGCAGGGCCTCCTACGAGCAGTACTTC
-	TRBD1	TRBV6-1	TRBJ1-2	CASNPGQGVGYGYTF	TGTGCCAGCAACCCTGGACAGGGGGTCGGCTATGGCTACACCTTC
once	-	TRBV29-1	TRBJ2-5	CSVPAGIGQETQYF	TGCAGCGTTCCCGCAGGGATTGGTCAAGAGACCCAGTACTTC
-	TRBD1	TRBV7-9	TRBJ1-2	CASSLIKGQGGYGYTF	TGTGCCAGCAGCTTAATTAAGGGACAGGGAGGCTATGGCTACACCTTC
-	TRBD1	TRBV6-5	TRBJ2-7	CASSYFSGTGTYEQYF	TGTGCCAGCAGTTACTTCTCCGGGACAGGGACCTACGAGCAGTACTTC
-	TRBD2	TRBV29-1	TRBJ2-7	CSANGLAGVYEQYF	TGCAGCGCCAACGGACTAGCGGGGGTATACGAGCAGTACTTC
-	-	TRBV5-4	TRBJ1-6	CASSLGGPGGSPLHF	TGTGCCAGCAGCTTGGGGGGGCCAGGAGGGTCACCCCTCCACTTT
-	-	TRBV2	TRBJ2-3	CASSEFRSTTDTQYF	TGTGCCAGCAGTGAATTTCGGTCCACCACAGATACGCAGTATTTT
-	TRBD1	TRBV28	TRBJ2-3	CASSFHGTGGDTQYF	TGTGCCAGCAGTTTCCACGGGACAGGGGGAGATACGCAGTATTTT
few	-	TRBV10-1	TRBJ1-1	CASSVRAMTTEAFF	TGCGCCAGCAGTGTCCGGGCCATGACCACTGAAGCTTTCTTT
-	TRBD2	TRBV11-3	TRBJ2-2	CASSARGSYGGELFF	TGTGCCAGCAGCGCCCGCGGGAGTTATGGCGGGGAGCTGTTTTTT
-	-	TRBV28	TRBJ1-2	CASSVDLQGYGYTF	TGTGCCAGCAGTGTTGACCTCCAGGGCTATGGCTACACCTTC
-	TRBD2	TRBV7-8	TRBJ2-4	CASSLVGTSLNIQYF	TGTGCCAGCAGCTTAGTCGGGACTAGCCTAAACATTCAGTACTTC
-	-	TRBV27	TRBJ1-6	CASSLSGVATFNSPLHF	TGTGCCAGCAGTTTATCCGGGGTTGCCACGTTCAATTCACCCCTCCACTTT
few	-	TRBV15	TRBJ1-4	CATSRDAGQSNEKLFF	TGTGCCACCAGCAGAGATGCAGGGCAGTCTAATGAAAAACTGTTTTTT
-	TRBD1	TRBV6-6	TRBJ1-2	CASRDQAGGSSYGYTF	TGTGCCAGCAGGGATCAAGCAGGGGGCTCGAGCTATGGCTACACCTTC
-	-	TRBV7-9	TRBJ1-2	CASSLQLQGYTF	TGTGCCAGCAGCTTACAGTTACAGGGCTACACCTTC
-	-	TRBV2	TRBJ2-1	CASRADSYNEQFF	TGTGCCAGCAGAGCTGACAGTTACAATGAGCAGTTCTTC
once	TRBD1	TRBV5-1	TRBJ2-3	CASQPGQMDTDTQYF	TGCGCCAGCCAACCGGGACAGATGGACACAGATACGCAGTATTTT
-	TRBD1	TRBV27	TRBJ1-5	CASSLASGGLLNQPQHF	TGTGCCAGCAGTTTGGCTTCAGGGGGCCTTCTAAATCAGCCCCAGCATTTT